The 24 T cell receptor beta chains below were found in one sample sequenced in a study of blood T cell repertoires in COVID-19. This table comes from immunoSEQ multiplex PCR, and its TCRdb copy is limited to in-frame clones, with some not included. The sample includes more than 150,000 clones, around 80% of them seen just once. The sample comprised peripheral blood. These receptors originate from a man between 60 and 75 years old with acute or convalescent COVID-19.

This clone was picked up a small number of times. The CDR3 loop reads CASSEAGLARTDTQYF. DNA of the CDR3: TGTGCCAGCAGCGAGGCCGGACTAGCTCGCACAGATACGCAGTATTTT. V usage is TRBV9 and J usage is TRBJ2-3, with TRBD2 identical over 8 bases. Germline trimming cut 3 bases from V and 1 base from J; bases unmatched to any gene: 7. CDR1 SGDLS and CDR2 YYNGEE come from the germline V gene. This CDR3 has 16 residues. Filled out from reference TRBV9 and TRBJ2-3, the complete variable domain reads DSGVTQTPKHLITATGQRVTLRCSPRSGDLSVYWYQQSLDQGLQFLIQYYNGEERAKGNILERFSAQQFPDLHSELNLSSLELGDSALYFCASSEAGLARTDTQYFGPGTRLTVL.

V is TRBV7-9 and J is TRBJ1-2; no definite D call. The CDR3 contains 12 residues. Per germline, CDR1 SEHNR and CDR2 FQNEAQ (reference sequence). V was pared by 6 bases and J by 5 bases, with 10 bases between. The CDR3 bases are TGTGCCAGCAGTTTGACTTCATATGGCTACACCTTC. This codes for CASSLTSYGYTF.

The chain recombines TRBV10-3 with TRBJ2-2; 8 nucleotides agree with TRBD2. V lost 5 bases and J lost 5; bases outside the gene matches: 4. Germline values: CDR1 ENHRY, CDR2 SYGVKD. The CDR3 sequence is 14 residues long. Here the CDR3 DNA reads TGTGCCATCAGTAGCGGGAGAAATACCGGGGAGCTGTTTTTT. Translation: CAISSGRNTGELFF.

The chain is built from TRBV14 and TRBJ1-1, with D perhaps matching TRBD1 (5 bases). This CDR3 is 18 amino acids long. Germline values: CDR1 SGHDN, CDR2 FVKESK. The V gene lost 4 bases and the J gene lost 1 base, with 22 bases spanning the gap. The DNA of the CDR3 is TGTGCCAGCAGCCCCCTATCGACAGTCTACTACCAGAACACTGAAGCTTTCTTT. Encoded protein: CASSPLSTVYYQNTEAFF. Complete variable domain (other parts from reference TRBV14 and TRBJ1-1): EAGVTQFPSHSVIEKGQTVTLRCDPISGHDNLYWYRRVMGKEIKFLLHFVKESKQDESGMPNNRFLAERTGGTYSTLKVQPAELEDSGVYFCASSPLSTVYYQNTEAFFGQGTRLTVV.

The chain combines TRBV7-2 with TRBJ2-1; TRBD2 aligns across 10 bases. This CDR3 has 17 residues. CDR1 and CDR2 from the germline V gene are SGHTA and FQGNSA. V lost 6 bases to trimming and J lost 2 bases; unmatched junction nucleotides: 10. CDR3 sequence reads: CASRASGGPMTYNEQFF. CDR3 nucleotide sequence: TGTGCCAGCAGAGCTAGCGGGGGCCCTATGACCTACAATGAGCAGTTCTTC. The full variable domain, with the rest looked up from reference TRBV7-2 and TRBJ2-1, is GAGVSQSPSNKVTEKGKDVELRCDPISGHTALYWYRQSLGQGLEFLIYFQGNSAPDKSGLPSDRFSAERTGGSVSTLTIQRTQQEDSAVYLCASRASGGPMTYNEQFFGPGTRLTVL.

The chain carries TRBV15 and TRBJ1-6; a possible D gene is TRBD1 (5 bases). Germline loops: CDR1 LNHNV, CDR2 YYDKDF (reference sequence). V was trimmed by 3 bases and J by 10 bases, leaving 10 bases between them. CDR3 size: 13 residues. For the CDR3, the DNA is TGTGCCACCAGCAGGGGGCAAGACTCACCCCTCCACTTT. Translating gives CATSRGQDSPLHF.

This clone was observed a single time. The CDR3 DNA reads as TGTGCCAGCAGTGAGAGACAGGTGAACACTGAAGCTTTCTTT. This codes for CASSERQVNTEAFF. The J gene is TRBJ1-1, the V gene TRBV6-1; D may be TRBD1 (6 bases). The V end lost 3 bases, the J end lost 0 bases, and 8 bases lay between the germline ends. The CDR3 sequence is 14 residues long. Germline V gives CDR1 MNHNS, CDR2 SASEGT.

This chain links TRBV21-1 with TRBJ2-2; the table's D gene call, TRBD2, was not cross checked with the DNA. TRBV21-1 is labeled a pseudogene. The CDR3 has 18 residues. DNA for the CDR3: TGTGCCAGCAGCAAAGAGGGTCTGGGACTAGTTAACACCGGGGAGCTGTTTTTT. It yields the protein CASSKEGLGLVNTGELFF.

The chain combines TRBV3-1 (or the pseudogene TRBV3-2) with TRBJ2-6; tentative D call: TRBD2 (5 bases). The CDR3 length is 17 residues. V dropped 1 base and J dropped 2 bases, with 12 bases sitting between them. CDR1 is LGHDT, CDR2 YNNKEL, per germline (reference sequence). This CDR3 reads CASSQVGGVTGANVLTF. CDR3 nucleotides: TGTGCCAGCAGCCAAGTCGGAGGTGTAACTGGGGCCAACGTCCTGACTTTC.

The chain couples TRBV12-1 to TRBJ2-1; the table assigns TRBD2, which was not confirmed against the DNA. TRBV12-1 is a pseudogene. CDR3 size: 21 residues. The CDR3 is CASSCLHGTSGRLRYYNEQFF. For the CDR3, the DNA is TGTGCCAGCAGCTGCCTCCACGGGACTAGCGGGAGGCTCCGATACTACAATGAGCAGTTCTTC.

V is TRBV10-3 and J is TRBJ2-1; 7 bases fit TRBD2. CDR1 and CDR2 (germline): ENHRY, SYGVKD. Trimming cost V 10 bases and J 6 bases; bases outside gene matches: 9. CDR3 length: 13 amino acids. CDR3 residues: CATGASGRNEQFF. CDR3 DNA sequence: TGTGCCACCGGGGCTAGCGGACGCAATGAGCAGTTCTTC.

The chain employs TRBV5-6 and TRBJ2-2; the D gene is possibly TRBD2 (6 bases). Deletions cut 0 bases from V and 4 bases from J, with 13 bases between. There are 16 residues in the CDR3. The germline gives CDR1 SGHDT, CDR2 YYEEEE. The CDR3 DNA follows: TGTGCCAGCAGCTTGGGCGCGGGGTTGGCCACCGGGGAGCTGTTTTTT. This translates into CASSLGAGLATGELFF.

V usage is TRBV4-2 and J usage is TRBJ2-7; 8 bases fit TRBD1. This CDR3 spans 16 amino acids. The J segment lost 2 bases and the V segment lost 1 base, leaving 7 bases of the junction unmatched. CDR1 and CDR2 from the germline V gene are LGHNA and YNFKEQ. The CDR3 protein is CASSQVGGQGAYEQYF. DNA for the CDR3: TGTGCCAGCAGCCAAGTAGGAGGACAGGGTGCCTACGAGCAGTACTTC.

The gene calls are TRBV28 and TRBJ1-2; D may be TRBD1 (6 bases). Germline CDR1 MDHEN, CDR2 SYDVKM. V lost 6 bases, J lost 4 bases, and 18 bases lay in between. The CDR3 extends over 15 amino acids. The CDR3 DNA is TGTGCCAGCAGCACAACAGGGAAGGGTAGCTATGGCTACACCTTC. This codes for CASSTTGKGSYGYTF.

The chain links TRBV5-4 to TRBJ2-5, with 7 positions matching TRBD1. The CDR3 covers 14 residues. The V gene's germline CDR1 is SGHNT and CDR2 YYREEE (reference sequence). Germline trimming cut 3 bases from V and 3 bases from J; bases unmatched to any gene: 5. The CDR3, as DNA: TGTGCCAGCAGCTCCCACAGGGGTGAAGAGACCCAGTACTTC. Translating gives CASSSHRGEETQYF.

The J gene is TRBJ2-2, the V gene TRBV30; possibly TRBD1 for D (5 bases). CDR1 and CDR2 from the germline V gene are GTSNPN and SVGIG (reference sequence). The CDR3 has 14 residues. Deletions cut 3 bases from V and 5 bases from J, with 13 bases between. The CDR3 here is CAWSPPGITGELFF. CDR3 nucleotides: TGTGCCTGGAGCCCCCCAGGGATAACCGGGGAGCTGTTTTTT. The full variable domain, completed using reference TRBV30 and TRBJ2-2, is SQTIHQWPATLVQPVGSPLSLECTVEGTSNPNLYWYRQAAGRGLQLLFYSVGIGQISSEVPQNLSASRPQDRQFILSSKKLLLSDSGFYLCAWSPPGITGELFFGEGSRLTVL.

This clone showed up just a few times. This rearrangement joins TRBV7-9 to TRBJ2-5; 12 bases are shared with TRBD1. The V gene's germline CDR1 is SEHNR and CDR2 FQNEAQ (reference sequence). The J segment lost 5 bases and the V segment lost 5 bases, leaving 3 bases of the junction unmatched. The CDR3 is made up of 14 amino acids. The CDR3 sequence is CASSRGQGAETQYF. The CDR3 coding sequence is TGTGCCAGCAGCCGGGGACAGGGGGCGGAGACCCAGTACTTC.

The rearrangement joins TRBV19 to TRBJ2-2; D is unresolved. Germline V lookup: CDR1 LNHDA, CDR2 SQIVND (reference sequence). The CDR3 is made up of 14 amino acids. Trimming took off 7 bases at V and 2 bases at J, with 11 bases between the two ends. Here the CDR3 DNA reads TGTGCCAGTACGGCGGCACCTAACACCGGGGAGCTGTTTTTT. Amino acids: CASTAAPNTGELFF.

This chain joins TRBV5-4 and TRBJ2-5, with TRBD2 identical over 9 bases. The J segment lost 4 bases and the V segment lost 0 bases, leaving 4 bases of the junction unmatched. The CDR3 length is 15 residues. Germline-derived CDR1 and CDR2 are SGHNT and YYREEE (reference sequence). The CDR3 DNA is TGTGCCAGCAGCTTGGAGCGGGGGGAGGGAGAGACCCAGTACTTC. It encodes CASSLERGEGETQYF.

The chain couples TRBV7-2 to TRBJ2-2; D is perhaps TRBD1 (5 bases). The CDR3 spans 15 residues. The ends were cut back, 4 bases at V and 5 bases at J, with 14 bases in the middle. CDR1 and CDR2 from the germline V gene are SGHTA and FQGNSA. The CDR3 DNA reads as TGTGCCAGCAGCTGGAGACAGCCTACTACCGGGGAGCTGTTTTTT. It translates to CASSWRQPTTGELFF.

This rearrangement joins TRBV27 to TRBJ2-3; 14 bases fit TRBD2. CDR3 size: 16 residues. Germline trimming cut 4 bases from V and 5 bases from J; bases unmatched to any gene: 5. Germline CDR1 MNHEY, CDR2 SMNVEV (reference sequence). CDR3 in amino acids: CASSSRLAGGVDTQYF. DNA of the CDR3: TGTGCCAGCAGTTCCCGACTAGCGGGGGGGGTAGATACGCAGTATTTT.

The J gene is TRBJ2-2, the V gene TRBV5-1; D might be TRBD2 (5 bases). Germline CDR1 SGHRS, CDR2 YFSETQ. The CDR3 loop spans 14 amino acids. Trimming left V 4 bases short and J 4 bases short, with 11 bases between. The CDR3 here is CASSLDSPTGELFF. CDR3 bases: TGCGCCAGCAGCCTGGACTCTCCCACCGGGGAGCTGTTTTTT. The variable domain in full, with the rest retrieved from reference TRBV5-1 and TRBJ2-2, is KAGVTQTPRYLIKTRGQQVTLSCSPISGHRSVSWYQQTPGQGLQFLFEYFSETQRNKGNFPGRFSGRQFSNSRSEMNVSTLELGDSALYLCASSLDSPTGELFFGEGSRLTVL.

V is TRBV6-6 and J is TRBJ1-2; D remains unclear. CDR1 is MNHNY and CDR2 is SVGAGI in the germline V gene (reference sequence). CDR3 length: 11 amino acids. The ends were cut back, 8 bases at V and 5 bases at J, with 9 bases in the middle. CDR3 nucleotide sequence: TGTGCCAGCTCCCCGGTTTATGGCTACACCTTC. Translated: CASSPVYGYTF.

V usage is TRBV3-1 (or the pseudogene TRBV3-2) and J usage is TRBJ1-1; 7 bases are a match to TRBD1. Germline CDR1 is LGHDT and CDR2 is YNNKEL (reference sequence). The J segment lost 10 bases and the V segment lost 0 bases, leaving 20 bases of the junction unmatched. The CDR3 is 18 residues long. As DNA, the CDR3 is TGTGCCAGCAGCCAAGATGGGACGTCATACAGGGGCAGGGGACTAGCTTTCTTT. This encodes CASSQDGTSYRGRGLAFF.